Below are 10 T cell receptor beta chains sequenced from a single sample in a study of blood T cell repertoires in COVID-19. Only in-frame clones appear in the TCRdb table, and some are missing; sequencing was by immunoSEQ multiplex PCR. Of over 110,000 clones listed, around 82% were seen once; the top ten hold 5.5%. The sample comprised PBMCs or T cells enriched from blood (not recorded which). The receptors originated from a man between 40 and 49 years old with acute COVID-19.

The chain is built from TRBV2 and TRBJ1-2; maybe TRBD1 (6 bases). The V gene lost 7 bases and the J gene lost 5 bases, with 20 bases spanning the gap. In germline, CDR1 is SNHLY, CDR2 FYNNEI. The CDR3 extends over 15 amino acids. CDR3 sequence: CASTLTGTSVYGYTF. In DNA, the CDR3 is TGTGCCAGCACTCTTACAGGGACGTCAGTATATGGCTACACCTTC. The full variable domain, with the rest looked up from reference TRBV2 and TRBJ1-2, is EPEVTQTPSHQVTQMGQEVILRCVPISNHLYFYWYRQILGQKVEFLVSFYNNEISEKSEIFDDQFSVERPDGSNFTLKIRSTKLEDSAMYFCASTLTGTSVYGYTFGSGTRLTVV.

The V gene is TRBV9, the J gene TRBJ1-3; D ambiguous. This CDR3 spans 18 amino acids. Trimming stripped 0 bases from V and 0 bases from J, with 16 bases between. In germline, CDR1 is SGDLS, CDR2 YYNGEE. For the CDR3, the DNA is TGTGCCAGCAGCGTAGAGTTGGTTTCGTGGAGCTCTGGAAACACCATATATTTT. Translation: CASSVELVSWSSGNTIYF.

The chain is built from TRBV4-1 and TRBJ2-3; D perhaps matches TRBD1 (6 bases). Trimming removed 1 base at V and 1 base at J, with 12 bases between. Germline V gives CDR1 MGHRA, CDR2 YSYEKL. CDR3 length equals 16 residues. The CDR3 DNA reads TGCGCCAGCAGCCAAGGCAGGAAGGGGGGCACAGATACGCAGTATTTT. It codes for CASSQGRKGGTDTQYF.

The rearrangement joins TRBV18 to TRBJ1-1; D uncertain. The CDR3 is 14 amino acids. The germline V gene has CDR1 KGHSH and CDR2 LQKENI. Trimming took off 4 bases at V and 5 bases at J, with 14 bases between the two ends. The CDR3 bases are TGTGCCAGCTCACAGAACGGTGGTCTGACTGAAGCTTTCTTT. Translation gives CASSQNGGLTEAFF.

V gene TRBV7-2 combines with J gene TRBJ1-4; D is possibly TRBD1 (5 bases). V shed 2 bases and J shed 3 bases, with 10 bases lying between them. The germline gives CDR1 SGHTA, CDR2 FQGNSA. This CDR3 is 15 amino acids long. The CDR3 is CASSLLAGPNEKLFF. CDR3 coding DNA: TGTGCCAGCAGCTTACTCGCGGGGCCTAATGAAAAACTGTTTTTT.

The rearrangement links TRBV7-9 to TRBJ1-3; D not resolved. The CDR3 runs to 11 residues. CDR1 and CDR2 from the germline V gene are SEHNR and FQNEAQ (reference sequence). Trimming cost V 5 bases and J 8 bases, with 7 bases left between them. The CDR3 spells CASSLLDTIYF. CDR3 sequence (DNA): TGTGCCAGCAGCCTCCTAGACACCATATATTTT.

The chain is built from TRBV4-1 and TRBJ1-6; 8 bases map to TRBD1. V was pared by 1 base and J by 8 bases, with 19 bases of the junction left unmatched. This CDR3 is built from 20 residues. Per germline, CDR1 MGHRA and CDR2 YSYEKL. CDR3 in amino acids: CASSQAPVTGGILSYSPLHF. The CDR3 region has the DNA TGCGCCAGCAGCCAAGCTCCAGTTACAGGGGGGATTTTGAGTTATTCACCCCTCCACTTT.

DNA of the CDR3: TGCGCCAGCAGCTTGGCCGGGACAGAGGGTTCACCCCTCCACTTT. It codes for CASSLAGTEGSPLHF. The chain joins TRBV5-1 to TRBJ1-6; 7 bases line up with TRBD1. The V gene end was trimmed by 0 bases and the J gene end by 9 bases; junction bases not matched to a gene: 6. Per germline, CDR1 SGHRS and CDR2 YFSETQ. The CDR3 is 15 residues long.

Only one count was recorded for this clone. The chain combines TRBV11-2 with TRBJ1-1; D is uncertain. The CDR3 is 14 amino acids. V was cut by 4 bases and J by 1 base, with 10 bases left in between. Looked up from germline, CDR1 is SGHAT and CDR2 is FQNNGV. For the CDR3, the DNA is TGTGCCAGCAGCTACCTAGCGGGGAACACTGAAGCTTTCTTT. This translates into CASSYLAGNTEAFF.

V and J are TRBV4-1 and TRBJ2-6; 7 nucleotides agree with TRBD1. V was pared by 0 bases and J by 1 base, with 12 bases of the junction left unmatched. The CDR3 runs to 20 residues. Germline CDR1 reads MGHRA; CDR2 reads YSYEKL. The CDR3 DNA sequence: TGCGCCAGCAGCCAAGATTGGGAGACAGGGCTTCCGTCTGGGGCCAACGTCCTGACTTTC. Its protein product is CASSQDWETGLPSGANVLTF.